What follows are 12 T cell receptor beta chains derived from one specimen sequenced in a study of regulatory T cells in long-lasting Graves disease. Regarding time point: newly diagnosed GD, antithyroid drugs for less than 3 months. Scientists built the TCR library using RNA that was extracted from PBMCs. iRepertoire HTBI primers and Arm-PCR of CDR3 regions built TCR beta libraries. TCRdb itself ran the multiplex PCR reads through MiXCR, one entry per CDR3 protein. The sample gives around 450,000 distinct CDR3 sequences, around 15% of which show up once; over 9% is in the top ten. The same sample was also studied in work on T cells in Graves' hyperthyroidism and ophthalmopathy.

The sample here was peripheral blood mononuclear cells (PBMCs), taken at new diagnosis, from a patient treated with antithyroid drugs. The receptors shown here come from a man between 40 and 49 years old with Graves disease.

J is TRBJ2-7 and V is TRBV6-1, with D maybe TRBD2 (6 bases). The CDR3 has 12 amino acids. CDR1 and CDR2 from the germline V gene are MNHNS and SASEGT. V lost 8 bases and J lost 5, with 13 bases in between. CDR3 in DNA: TGTGCCAGCGGGGACTGGGGAAACGAGCAGTACTTC. Its protein is CASGDWGNEQYF.

The table lists this clonotype with many counts. The chain carries TRBV27 and TRBJ2-7; TRBD1 matches at 9 bases. The ends lost 3 bases at V and 5 bases at J; junction bases unmatched: 11. The CDR3 runs to 16 residues. The germline V gene encodes CDR1 MNHEY and CDR2 SMNVEV (reference sequence). The CDR3 nucleotides read TGTGCCAGCAGTTTGTATATAGGACAGGGGCTCAACGAGCAGTACTTC. This encodes CASSLYIGQGLNEQYF.

In its sample, this clonotype was seen many times. The J gene is TRBJ2-3, the V gene TRBV6-5; D not resolved. V was trimmed by 3 bases and J by 3 bases, leaving 10 bases between them. CDR3 length: 14 residues. Germline loops: CDR1 MNHEY, CDR2 SVGAGI. The CDR3 region has the DNA TGTGCCAGCAGTTATCGGGTACTGACAGATACGCAGTATTTT. This translates into CASSYRVLTDTQYF.

The sample holds a few counts of this clonotype. The rearrangement joins TRBV5-8 to TRBJ1-1; 10 bases agree with TRBD1. CDR1 and CDR2 (germline): SGHTS, YDEGEE. The length of the CDR3 is 13 residues. J was trimmed by 8 bases and V by 2 bases; bases with no gene match: 3. The CDR3 here is CASSFGTGAEAFF. The CDR3 nucleotides read TGTGCCAGCAGCTTCGGGACAGGGGCCGAAGCTTTCTTT. The whole variable domain, filled in from reference TRBV5-8 and TRBJ1-1, reads EAGVTQSPTHLIKTRGQQATLRCSPISGHTSVYWYQQALGLGLQFLLWYDEGEERNRGNFPPRFSGRQFPNYSSELNVNALELEDSALYLCASSFGTGAEAFFGQGTRLTVV.

The sample holds many counts of this clonotype. The chain links TRBV28 to TRBJ2-3, with D unresolved. The CDR3 spans 16 residues. Trimming left V 5 bases short and J 0 bases short, with 15 bases between. Germline values: CDR1 MDHEN, CDR2 SYDVKM. CDR3 nucleotides: TGTGCCAGCAGTCTCCAGGCAGTTACTAGCACAGATACGCAGTATTTT. It codes for CASSLQAVTSTDTQYF.

Ten or more counts support this clonotype. The chain uses TRBV18 and TRBJ1-1, with D possibly being TRBD1 (5 bases). Germline values: CDR1 KGHSH, CDR2 LQKENI. Trimming stripped 3 bases from V and 1 base from J, with 9 bases between. The length of the CDR3 is 14 residues. In DNA, the CDR3 is TGTGCCAGCTCACCCAACGGGGGGAACACTGAAGCTTTCTTT. It codes for CASSPNGGNTEAFF.

The rearrangement links TRBV18 to TRBJ1-6; 9 bases are shared with TRBD1. The CDR3 spans 16 residues. Unmatched junction bases numbered 5, after V lost 0 bases and J lost 8 bases. Germline V gene lookup returns CDR1 KGHSH and CDR2 LQKENI. Written as DNA, the CDR3 is TGTGCCAGCTCACCACCGAAACAGGGGGCGGATTCACCCCTCCACTTT. It is translated as CASSPPKQGADSPLHF.

This clonotype was recorded at least ten times. The V gene is TRBV7-8, the J gene TRBJ2-1, with 9 bases matching TRBD2. Germline V gene sequence: CDR1 SGHVS, CDR2 FQNEAQ. Trimming at V came to 1 base and at J to 3 bases, leaving 4 bases not matched to a gene. The CDR3 loop spans 16 amino acids. The CDR3: CASSLVSGGYYNEQFF. The CDR3 nucleotides read TGTGCCAGCAGCTTAGTTAGCGGGGGCTACTACAATGAGCAGTTCTTC.

This clonotype showed up just a few times. J is TRBJ2-5 and V is TRBV5-1; TRBD2 agrees at 7 bases. Trimming cost V 0 bases and J 3 bases; bases outside gene matches: 8. CDR1 and CDR2 (germline): SGHRS, YFSETQ. This CDR3 is built from 16 residues. The CDR3 DNA reads as TGCGCCAGCAGCTTGGTTCAGGGCGGGAGTAAAGAGACCCAGTACTTC. Translating it yields CASSLVQGGSKETQYF. Drawing the rest from reference TRBV5-1 and TRBJ2-5, the complete variable domain is KAGVTQTPRYLIKTRGQQVTLSCSPISGHRSVSWYQQTPGQGLQFLFEYFSETQRNKGNFPGRFSGRQFSNSRSEMNVSTLELGDSALYLCASSLVQGGSKETQYFGPGTRLLVL.

This clonotype was picked up many times. The rearrangement links TRBV20-1 to TRBJ2-1, with D possibly matching TRBD2 (6 bases). The CDR3 is 13 residues long. V was pared by 6 bases and J by 4 bases, with 13 bases between. From germline, CDR1 is DFQATT and CDR2 SNEGSKA (reference sequence). CDR3 nucleotides: TGCAGTGCCAGCCGGGACTTATACAATGAGCAGTTCTTC. Translated, it gives CSASRDLYNEQFF.

This clonotype has a count of ten or more. This chain uses TRBV5-1 with TRBJ1-1; D might be TRBD1 (6 bases). The CDR3 is 17 amino acids. Germline V gene lookup returns CDR1 SGHRS and CDR2 YFSETQ. Between the trimmed V and J ends, which lost 4 bases and 1 base, there was a span of 20 bases. CDR3 sequence: CASSPMGAPGRNTEAFF. CDR3 in DNA: TGCGCCAGCAGCCCCATGGGGGCGCCGGGTCGGAACACTGAAGCTTTCTTT.

This clonotype came up many times. This chain joins TRBV30 and TRBJ1-2, with D possibly matching TRBD1 (5 bases). The germline CDR1 and CDR2 sequences are GTSNPN and SVGIG (reference sequence). CDR3 length: 12 amino acids. V shed 3 bases and J shed 8 bases, with 13 bases lying between them. The CDR3 region is CAWRGGRGGYTF. The CDR3 nucleotides are TGTGCCTGGAGGGGGGGACGCGGCGGCTACACCTTC.